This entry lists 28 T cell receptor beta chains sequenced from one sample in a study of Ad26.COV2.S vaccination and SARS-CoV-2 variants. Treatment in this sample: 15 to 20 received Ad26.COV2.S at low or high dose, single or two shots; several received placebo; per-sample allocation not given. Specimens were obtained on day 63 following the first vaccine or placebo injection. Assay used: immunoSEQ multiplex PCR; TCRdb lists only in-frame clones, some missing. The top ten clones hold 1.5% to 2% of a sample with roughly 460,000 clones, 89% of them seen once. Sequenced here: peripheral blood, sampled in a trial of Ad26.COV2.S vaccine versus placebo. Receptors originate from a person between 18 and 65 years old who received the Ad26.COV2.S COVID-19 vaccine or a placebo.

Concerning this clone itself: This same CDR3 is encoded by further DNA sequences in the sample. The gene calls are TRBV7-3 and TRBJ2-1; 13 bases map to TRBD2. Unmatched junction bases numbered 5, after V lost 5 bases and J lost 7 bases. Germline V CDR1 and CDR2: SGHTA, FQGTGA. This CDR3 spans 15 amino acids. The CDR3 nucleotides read TGTGCCAGCAGCCCTGGACTAGCGGGAGTTAATGAGCAGTTCTTC. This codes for CASSPGLAGVNEQFF.

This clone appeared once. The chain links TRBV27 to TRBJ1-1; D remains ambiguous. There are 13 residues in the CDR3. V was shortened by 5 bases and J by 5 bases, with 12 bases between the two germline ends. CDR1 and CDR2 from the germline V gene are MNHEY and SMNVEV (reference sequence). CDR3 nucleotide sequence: TGTGCCAGCAGTGTTTGGGGAGGGACTGAAGCTTTCTTT. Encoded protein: CASSVWGGTEAFF.

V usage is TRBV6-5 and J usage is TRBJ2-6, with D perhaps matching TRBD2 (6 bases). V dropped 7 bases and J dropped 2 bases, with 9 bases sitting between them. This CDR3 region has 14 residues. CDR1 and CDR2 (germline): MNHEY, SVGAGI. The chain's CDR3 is CASMWGAGANVLTF. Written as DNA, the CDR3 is TGTGCCAGCATGTGGGGGGCTGGGGCCAACGTCCTGACTTTC.

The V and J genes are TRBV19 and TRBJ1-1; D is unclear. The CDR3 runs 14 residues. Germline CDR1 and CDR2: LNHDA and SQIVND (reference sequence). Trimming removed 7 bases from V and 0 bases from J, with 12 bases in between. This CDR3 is CASIQTAMNTEAFF. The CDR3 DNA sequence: TGTGCCAGTATACAAACAGCGATGAACACTGAAGCTTTCTTT.

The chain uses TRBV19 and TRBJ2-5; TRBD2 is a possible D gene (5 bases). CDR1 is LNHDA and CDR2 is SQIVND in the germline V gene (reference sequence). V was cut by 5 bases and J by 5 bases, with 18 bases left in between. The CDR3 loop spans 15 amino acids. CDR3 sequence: CASSPYGRGRETQYF. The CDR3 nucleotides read TGTGCCAGTAGTCCTTATGGACGGGGAAGGGAGACCCAGTACTTC.

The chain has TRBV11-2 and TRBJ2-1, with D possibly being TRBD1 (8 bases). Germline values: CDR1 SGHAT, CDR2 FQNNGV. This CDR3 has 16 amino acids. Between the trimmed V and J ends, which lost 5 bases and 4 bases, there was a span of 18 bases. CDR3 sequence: CASSRQGASGYNEQFF. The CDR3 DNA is TGTGCCAGCAGCCGCCAGGGGGCTAGCGGATACAATGAGCAGTTCTTC.

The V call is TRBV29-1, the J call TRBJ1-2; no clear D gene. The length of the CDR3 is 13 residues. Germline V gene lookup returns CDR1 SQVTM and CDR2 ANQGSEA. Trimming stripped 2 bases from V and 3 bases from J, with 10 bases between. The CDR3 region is CSVELGIDYGYTF. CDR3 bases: TGCAGCGTTGAATTGGGTATTGACTATGGCTACACCTTC.

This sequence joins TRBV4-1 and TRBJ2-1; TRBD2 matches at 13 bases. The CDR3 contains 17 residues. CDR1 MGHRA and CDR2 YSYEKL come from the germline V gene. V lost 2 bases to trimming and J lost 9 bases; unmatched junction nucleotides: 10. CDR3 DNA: TGCGCCAGCAGCCAAACCCCGACGGGACTAGCGGGAATTGAGCAGTTCTTC. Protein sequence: CASSQTPTGLAGIEQFF.

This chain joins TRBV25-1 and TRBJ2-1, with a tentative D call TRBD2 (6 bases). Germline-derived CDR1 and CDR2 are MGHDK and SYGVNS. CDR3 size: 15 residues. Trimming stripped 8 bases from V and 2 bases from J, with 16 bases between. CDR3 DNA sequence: TGTGCCAGCTTATCCGACGGGGAGGCCTACAATGAGCAGTTCTTC. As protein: CASLSDGEAYNEQFF.

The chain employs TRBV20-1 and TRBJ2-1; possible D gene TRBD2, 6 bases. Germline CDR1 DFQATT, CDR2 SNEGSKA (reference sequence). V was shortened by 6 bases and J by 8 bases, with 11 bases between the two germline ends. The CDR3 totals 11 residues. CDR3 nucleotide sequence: TGCAGTGCGGACGGGGACTATGAGCAGTTCTTC. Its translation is CSADGDYEQFF.

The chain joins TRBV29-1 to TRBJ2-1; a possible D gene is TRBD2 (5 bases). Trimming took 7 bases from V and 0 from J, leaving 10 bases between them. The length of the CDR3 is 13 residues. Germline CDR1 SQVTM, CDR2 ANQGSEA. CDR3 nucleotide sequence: TGCAGCGCTCAACGGGGCTCCTACAATGAGCAGTTCTTC. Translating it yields CSAQRGSYNEQFF.

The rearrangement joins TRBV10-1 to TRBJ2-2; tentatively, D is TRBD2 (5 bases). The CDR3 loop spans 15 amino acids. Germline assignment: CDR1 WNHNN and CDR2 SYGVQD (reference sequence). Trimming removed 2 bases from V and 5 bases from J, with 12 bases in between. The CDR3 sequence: CASSERVTGTGELFF. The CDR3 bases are TGCGCCAGCAGTGAGAGGGTAACGGGAACCGGGGAGCTGTTTTTT.

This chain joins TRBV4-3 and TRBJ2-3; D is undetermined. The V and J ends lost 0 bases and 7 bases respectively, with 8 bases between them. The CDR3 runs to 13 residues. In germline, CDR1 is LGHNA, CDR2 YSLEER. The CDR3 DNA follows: TGCGCCAGCAGCCAAGATTTGGGCAATACGCAGTATTTT. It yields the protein CASSQDLGNTQYF.

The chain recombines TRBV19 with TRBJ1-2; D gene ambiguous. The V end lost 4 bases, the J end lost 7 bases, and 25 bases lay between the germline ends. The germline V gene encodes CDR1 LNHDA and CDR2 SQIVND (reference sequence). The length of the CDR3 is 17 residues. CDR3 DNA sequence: TGTGCCAGTAGTACAGCCCCGGCCGGGCTCCGGCTGTCTGGCTACACCTTC. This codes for CASSTAPAGLRLSGYTF.

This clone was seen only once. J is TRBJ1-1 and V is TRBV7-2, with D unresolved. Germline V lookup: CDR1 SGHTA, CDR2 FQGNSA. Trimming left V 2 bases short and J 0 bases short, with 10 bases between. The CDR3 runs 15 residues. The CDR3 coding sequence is TGTGCCAGCAGCTTATCCTCAGCCATGAACACTGAAGCTTTCTTT. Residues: CASSLSSAMNTEAFF.

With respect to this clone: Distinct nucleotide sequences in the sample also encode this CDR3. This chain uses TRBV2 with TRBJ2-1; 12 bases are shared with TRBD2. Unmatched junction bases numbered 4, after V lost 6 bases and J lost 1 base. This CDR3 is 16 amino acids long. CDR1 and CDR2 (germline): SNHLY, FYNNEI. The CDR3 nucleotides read TGTGCCAGCAGGAAACTAGCGGGAGGTTCCTACAATGAGCAGTTCTTC. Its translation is CASRKLAGGSYNEQFF. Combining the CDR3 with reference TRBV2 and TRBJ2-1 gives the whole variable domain EPEVTQTPSHQVTQMGQEVILRCVPISNHLYFYWYRQILGQKVEFLVSFYNNEISEKSEIFDDQFSVERPDGSNFTLKIRSTKLEDSAMYFCASRKLAGGSYNEQFFGPGTRLTVL.

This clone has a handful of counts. The CDR3 loop is CASSSPGQGRTEAFF. The CDR3, as DNA: TGTGCCAGCAGTTCCCCAGGACAGGGAAGAACTGAAGCTTTCTTT. The chain combines TRBV6-2 or TRBV6-3 with TRBJ1-1; 8 bases fit TRBD1. The junction had 9 bases not matched to a gene; V was cut back by 4 bases and J by 5 bases. Germline CDR1 reads MNHEY; CDR2 reads SVGEGT. CDR3 length: 15 residues.

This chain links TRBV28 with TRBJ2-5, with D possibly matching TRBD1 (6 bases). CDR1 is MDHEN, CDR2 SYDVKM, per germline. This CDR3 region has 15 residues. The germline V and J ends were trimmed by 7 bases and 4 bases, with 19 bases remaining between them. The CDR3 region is CASTSPGQGRETQYF. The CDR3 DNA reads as TGTGCCAGCACAAGCCCGGGGCAGGGGAGAGAGACCCAGTACTTC.

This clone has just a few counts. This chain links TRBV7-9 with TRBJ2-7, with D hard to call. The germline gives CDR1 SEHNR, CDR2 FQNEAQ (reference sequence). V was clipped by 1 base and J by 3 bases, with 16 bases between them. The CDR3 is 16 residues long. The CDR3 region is CASSLGVSLSFYEQYF. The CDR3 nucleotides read TGTGCCAGCAGCTTAGGGGTCAGCCTTTCCTTCTACGAGCAGTACTTC.

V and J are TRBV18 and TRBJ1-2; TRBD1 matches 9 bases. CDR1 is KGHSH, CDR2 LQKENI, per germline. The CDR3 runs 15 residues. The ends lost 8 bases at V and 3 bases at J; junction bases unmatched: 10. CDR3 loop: CASGPEQGAHYGYTF. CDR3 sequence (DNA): TGTGCCAGCGGACCCGAACAGGGGGCCCACTATGGCTACACCTTC. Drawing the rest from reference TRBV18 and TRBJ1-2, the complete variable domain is NAGVMQNPRHLVRRRGQEARLRCSPMKGHSHVYWYRQLPEEGLKFMVYLQKENIIDESGMPKERFSAEFPKEGPSILRIQQVVRGDSAAYFCASGPEQGAHYGYTFGSGTRLTVV.

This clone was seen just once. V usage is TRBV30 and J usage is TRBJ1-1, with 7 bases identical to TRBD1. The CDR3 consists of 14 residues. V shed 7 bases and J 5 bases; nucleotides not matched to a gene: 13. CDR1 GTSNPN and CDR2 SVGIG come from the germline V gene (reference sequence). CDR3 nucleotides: TGTGCCTCCCCTCAGGGGGGCATGGGGACTGAAGCTTTCTTT. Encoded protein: CASPQGGMGTEAFF.

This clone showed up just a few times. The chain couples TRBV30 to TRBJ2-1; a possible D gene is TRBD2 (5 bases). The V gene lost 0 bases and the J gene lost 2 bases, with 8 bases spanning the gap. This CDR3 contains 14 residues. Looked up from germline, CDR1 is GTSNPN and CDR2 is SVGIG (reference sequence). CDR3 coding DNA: TGTGCCTGGAGTGTACTAGGGCCCTACAATGAGCAGTTCTTC. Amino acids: CAWSVLGPYNEQFF.

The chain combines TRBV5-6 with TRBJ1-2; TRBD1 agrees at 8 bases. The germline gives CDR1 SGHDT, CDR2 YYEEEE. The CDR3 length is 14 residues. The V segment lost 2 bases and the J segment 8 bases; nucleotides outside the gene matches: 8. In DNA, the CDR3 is TGTGCCAGCAGCTTCCAGGGGGCGTCTTCCGGCTACACCTTC. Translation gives CASSFQGASSGYTF.

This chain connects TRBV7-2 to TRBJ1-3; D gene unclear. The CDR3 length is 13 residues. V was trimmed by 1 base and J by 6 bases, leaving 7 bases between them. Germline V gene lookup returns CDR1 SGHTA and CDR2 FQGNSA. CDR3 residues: CASSLGGINTIYF. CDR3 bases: TGTGCCAGCAGCTTAGGAGGGATAAACACCATATATTTT.

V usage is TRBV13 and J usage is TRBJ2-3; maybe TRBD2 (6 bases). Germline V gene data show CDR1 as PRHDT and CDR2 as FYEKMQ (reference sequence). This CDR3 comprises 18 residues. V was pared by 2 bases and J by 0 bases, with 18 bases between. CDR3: CASSLISLAGSSTDTQYF. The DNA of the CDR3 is TGTGCCAGCAGCTTAATCTCTCTGGCGGGATCTAGCACAGATACGCAGTATTTT.

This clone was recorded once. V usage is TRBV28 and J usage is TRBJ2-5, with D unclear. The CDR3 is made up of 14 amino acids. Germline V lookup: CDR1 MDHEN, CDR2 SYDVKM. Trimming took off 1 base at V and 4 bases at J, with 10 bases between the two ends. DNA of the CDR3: TGTGCCAGCAGTTTATCTAGTCCGGGAGAGACCCAGTACTTC. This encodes CASSLSSPGETQYF.

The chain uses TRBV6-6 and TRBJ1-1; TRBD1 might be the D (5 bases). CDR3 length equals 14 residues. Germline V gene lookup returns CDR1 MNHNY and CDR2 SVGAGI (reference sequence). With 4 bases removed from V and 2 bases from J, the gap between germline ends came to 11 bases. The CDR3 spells CASSFPGPNTEAFF. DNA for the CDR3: TGTGCCAGCAGTTTCCCGGGACCCAACACTGAAGCTTTCTTT.

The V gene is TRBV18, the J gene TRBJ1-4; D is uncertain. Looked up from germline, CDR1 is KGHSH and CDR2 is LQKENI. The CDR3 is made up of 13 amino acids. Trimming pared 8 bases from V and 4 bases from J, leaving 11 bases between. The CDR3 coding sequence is TGTGCCAGCACCAGCAACCTTAATGAAAAACTGTTTTTT. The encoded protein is CASTSNLNEKLFF.